This TCR beta chain is drawn from a study of blood T cell repertoires in COVID-19. Whole-study context: Sites in the United States, Italy and Spain provided acute and convalescent COVID-19 samples. Sources were T cells, B-cell-depleted T cells, or PBMCs; the material itself was cDNA or gDNA.

In the original workflow: By means of reference gene primer amplification, nucleated cell counts were estimated. Method: immunoSEQ multiplex PCR; TCRdb's copy keeps in-frame clones and lacks some. D and trimming were read from the DNA, whereas the V and J calls and clone size are those reported in that table. Of some 240,000 clones in the sample, 84% were seen once. V lost 0 bases to trimming and J lost 6 bases; unmatched junction nucleotides: 5. This CDR3 spans 15 amino acids. Germline CDR1 and CDR2: KGHSH and LQKENI. The TCR was taken from a woman in her thirties or forties who had recovered from COVID-19. Material: peripheral blood. The genes are TRBV18 and TRBJ2-1, with 7 bases that match TRBD1. CDR3 nucleotide sequence: TGTGCCAGCTCACCACCGAACAGGGGCCCCAATGAGCAGTTCTTC. It specifies CASSPPNRGPNEQFF.